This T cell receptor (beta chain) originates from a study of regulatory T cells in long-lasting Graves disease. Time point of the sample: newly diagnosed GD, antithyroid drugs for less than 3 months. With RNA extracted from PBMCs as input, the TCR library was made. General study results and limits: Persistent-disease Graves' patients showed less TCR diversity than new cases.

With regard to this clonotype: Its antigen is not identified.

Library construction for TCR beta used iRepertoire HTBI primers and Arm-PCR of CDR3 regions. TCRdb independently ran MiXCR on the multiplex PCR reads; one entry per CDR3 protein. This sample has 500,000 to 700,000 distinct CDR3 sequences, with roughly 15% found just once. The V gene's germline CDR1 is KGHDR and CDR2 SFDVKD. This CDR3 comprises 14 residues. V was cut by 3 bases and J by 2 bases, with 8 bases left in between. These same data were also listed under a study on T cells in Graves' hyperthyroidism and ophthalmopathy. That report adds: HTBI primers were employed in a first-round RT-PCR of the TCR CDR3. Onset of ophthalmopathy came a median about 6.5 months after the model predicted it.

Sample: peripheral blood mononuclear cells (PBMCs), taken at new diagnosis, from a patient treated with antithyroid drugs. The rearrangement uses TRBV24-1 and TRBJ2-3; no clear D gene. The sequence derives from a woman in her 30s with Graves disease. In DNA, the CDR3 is TGTGCCACCAGTGATCACCGTGTCACAGATACGCAGTATTTT. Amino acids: CATSDHRVTDTQYF.